The present T cell receptor beta chain was sequenced within a study of OX40 agonist ivuxolimab in advanced cancers. The CDR3 length is 17 residues. The V end was cut by 2 bases, the J end by 0 bases, with 18 bases between. The germline V gene has CDR1 SGHRS and CDR2 YFSETQ. This table comes from immunoSEQ multiplex PCR, and its TCRdb copy is limited to in-frame clones, with some not included. The sample lists some 13,000 clones, over 75% occurring once. The sample was CD4+ or CD8+ T cells sorted from blood, taken in a trial of the OX40 agonist ivuxolimab. The gene calls are TRBV5-1 and TRBJ2-7, with D tentatively TRBD2 (6 bases). The clonotype was recovered from an adult with an advanced solid tumor such as melanoma, head and neck, liver or kidney cancer. Written as DNA, the CDR3 is TGCGCCAGCAGCTTACCCGAGGGAGGTGGCGCCTCCTACGAGCAGTACTTC. Translated, it gives CASSLPEGGGASYEQYF.